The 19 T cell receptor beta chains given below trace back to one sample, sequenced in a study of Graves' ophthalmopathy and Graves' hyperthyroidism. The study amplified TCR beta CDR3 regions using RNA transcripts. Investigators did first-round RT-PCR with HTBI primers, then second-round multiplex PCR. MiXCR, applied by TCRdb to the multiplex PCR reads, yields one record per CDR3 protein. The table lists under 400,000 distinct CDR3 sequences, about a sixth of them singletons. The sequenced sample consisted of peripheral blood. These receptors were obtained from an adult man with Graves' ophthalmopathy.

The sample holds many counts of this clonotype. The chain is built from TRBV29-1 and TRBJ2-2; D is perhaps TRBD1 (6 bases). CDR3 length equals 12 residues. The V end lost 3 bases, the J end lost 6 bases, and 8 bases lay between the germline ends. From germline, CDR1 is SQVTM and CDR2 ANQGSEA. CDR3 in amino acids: CSVDRGSGELFF. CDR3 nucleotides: TGCAGCGTTGACAGGGGTTCCGGGGAGCTGTTTTTT.

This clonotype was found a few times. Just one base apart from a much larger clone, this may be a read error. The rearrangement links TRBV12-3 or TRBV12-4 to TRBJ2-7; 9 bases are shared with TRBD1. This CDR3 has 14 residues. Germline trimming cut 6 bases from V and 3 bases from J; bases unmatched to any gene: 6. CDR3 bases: TGTGCCAGCAGCCGGGACAGGGCTCTCTACGAGCAGTACTTC. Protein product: CASSRDRALYEQYF.

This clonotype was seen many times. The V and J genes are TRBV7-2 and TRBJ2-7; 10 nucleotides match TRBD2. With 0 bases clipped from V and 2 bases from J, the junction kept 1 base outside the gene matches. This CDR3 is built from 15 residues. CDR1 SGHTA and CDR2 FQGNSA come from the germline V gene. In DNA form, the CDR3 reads TGTGCCAGCAGCTTAGCACTAGCGGGGACCTACGAGCAGTACTTC. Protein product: CASSLALAGTYEQYF.

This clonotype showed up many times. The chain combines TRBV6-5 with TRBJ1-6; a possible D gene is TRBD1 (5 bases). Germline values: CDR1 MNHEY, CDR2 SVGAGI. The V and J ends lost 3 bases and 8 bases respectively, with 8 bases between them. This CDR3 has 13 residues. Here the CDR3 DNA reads TGTGCCAGCAGTTATGTCAGGGATTCACCCCTCCACTTT. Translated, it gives CASSYVRDSPLHF.

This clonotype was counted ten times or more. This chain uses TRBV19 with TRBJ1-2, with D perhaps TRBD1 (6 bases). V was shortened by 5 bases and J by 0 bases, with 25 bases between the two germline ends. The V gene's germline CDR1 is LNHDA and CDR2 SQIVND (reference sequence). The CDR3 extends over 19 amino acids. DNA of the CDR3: TGTGCCAGTAGTCCGCGGACAGCAGCCGCCTCGTTAGCTAACTATGGCTACACCTTC. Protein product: CASSPRTAAASLANYGYTF.

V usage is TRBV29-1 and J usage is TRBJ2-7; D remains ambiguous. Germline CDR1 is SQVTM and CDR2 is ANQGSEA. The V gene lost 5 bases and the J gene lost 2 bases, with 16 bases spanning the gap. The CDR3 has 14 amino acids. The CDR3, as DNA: TGCAGCGTTTTTGAGTCGGAAAGAACCTACGAGCAGTACTTC. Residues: CSVFESERTYEQYF.

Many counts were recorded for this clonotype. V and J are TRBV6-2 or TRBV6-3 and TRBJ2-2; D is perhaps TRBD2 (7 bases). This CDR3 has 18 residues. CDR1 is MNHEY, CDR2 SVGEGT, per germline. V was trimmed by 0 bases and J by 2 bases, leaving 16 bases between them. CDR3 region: CASSYSVGRGSNTGELFF. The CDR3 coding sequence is TGTGCCAGCAGTTACTCTGTTGGGAGGGGGAGTAACACCGGGGAGCTGTTTTTT.

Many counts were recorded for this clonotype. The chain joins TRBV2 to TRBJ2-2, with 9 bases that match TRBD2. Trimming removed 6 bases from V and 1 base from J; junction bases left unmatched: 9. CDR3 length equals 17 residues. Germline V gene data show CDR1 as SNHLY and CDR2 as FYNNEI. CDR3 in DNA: TGTGCCAGCAGGTTCGCTAGCGGGGCGAAGAACACCGGGGAGCTGTTTTTT. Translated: CASRFASGAKNTGELFF.

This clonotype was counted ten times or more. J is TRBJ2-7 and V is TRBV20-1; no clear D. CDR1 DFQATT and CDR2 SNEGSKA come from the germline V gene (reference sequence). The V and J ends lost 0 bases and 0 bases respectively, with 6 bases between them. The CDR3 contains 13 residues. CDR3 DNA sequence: TGCAGTGCTAGAGATCCAGGCTCCTACGAGCAGTACTTC. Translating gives CSARDPGSYEQYF.

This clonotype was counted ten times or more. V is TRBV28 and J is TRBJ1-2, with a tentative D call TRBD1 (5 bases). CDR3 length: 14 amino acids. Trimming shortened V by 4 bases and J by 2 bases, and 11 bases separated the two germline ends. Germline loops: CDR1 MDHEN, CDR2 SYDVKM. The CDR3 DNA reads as TGTGCCAGCAGTTCCCTGGGGCAGAACTATGGCTACACCTTC. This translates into CASSSLGQNYGYTF.

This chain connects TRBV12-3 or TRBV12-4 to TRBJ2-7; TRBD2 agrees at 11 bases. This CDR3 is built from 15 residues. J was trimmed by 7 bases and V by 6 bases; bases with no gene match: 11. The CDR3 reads CASRGQLAGVEEQYF. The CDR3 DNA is TGTGCCAGCAGGGGACAACTAGCGGGAGTCGAAGAGCAGTACTTC.

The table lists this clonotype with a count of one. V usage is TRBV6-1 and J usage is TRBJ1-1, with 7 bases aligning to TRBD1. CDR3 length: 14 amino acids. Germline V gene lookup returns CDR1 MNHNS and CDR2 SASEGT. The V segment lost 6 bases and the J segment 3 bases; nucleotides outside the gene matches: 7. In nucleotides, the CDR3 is TGTGCCAGCAGCCCGAACACAGGGGACACTGAAGCTTTCTTT. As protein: CASSPNTGDTEAFF.

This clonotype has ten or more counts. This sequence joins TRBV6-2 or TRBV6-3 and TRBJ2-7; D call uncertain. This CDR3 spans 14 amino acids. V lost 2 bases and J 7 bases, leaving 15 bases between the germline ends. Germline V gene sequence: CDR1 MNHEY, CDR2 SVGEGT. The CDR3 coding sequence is TGTGCCAGCAGTTACACGCCCGGCGCGGTGGAGCAGTACTTC. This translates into CASSYTPGAVEQYF.

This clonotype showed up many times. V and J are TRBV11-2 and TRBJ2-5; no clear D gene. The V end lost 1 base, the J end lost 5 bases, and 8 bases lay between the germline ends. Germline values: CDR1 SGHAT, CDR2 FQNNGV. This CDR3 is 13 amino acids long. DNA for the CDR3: TGTGCCAGCAGCTTAGGTGGGCCCGAGACCCAGTACTTC. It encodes CASSLGGPETQYF.

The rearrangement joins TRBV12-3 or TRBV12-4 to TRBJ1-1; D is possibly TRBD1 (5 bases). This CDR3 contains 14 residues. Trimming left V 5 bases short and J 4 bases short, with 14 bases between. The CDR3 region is CASSPTGGTTEAFF. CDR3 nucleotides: TGTGCCAGCAGTCCCACTGGAGGGACCACTGAAGCTTTCTTT.

CDR3 nucleotide sequence: TGCGCCAGCAGCGGCCTTCTAGGACAGGGGGTCGAGCAGTACTTC. This encodes CASSGLLGQGVEQYF. The rearrangement joins TRBV5-1 to TRBJ2-7; 10 bases agree with TRBD1. Trimming cost V 4 bases and J 6 bases; bases outside gene matches: 10. The CDR3 runs 15 residues. Germline values: CDR1 SGHRS, CDR2 YFSETQ.

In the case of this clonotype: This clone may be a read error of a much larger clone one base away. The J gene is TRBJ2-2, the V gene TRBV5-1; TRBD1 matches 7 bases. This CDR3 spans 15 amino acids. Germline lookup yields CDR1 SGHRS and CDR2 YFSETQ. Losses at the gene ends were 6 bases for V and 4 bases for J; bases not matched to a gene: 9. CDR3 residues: CASTQGYGTTGELFF. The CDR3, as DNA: TGCGCCAGCACACAGGGGTATGGTACCACCGGGGAGCTGTTTTTT.

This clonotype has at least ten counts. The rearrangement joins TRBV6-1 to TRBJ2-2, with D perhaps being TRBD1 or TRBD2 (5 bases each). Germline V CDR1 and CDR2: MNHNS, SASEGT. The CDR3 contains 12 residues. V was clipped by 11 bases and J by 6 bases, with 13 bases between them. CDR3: CAGEGLPGELFF. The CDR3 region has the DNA TGTGCCGGCGAGGGGCTGCCCGGGGAGCTGTTTTTT.

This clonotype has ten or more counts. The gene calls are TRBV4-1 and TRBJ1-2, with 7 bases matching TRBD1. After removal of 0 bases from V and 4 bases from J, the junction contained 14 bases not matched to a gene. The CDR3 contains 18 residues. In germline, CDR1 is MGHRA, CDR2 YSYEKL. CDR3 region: CASSQDALKGGAGYGYTF. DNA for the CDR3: TGCGCCAGCAGCCAAGATGCTCTAAAAGGGGGCGCAGGCTATGGCTACACCTTC.